These 19 T cell receptor beta chains originate from one sample sequenced in a study of blood T cells in healthy people across ages. With a J-beta primer mix and a sample-barcoded 5' primer, a second PCR ran 7 to 11 cycles. TCRdb called the 5' RACE reads again in MiXCR, with one record for every CDR3 protein. The sample carries around 650,000 distinct CDR3 sequences, 40% to 45% recorded once. Sequenced sample: blood. These receptors were obtained from a man older than 75 in good health.

Only a few counts were recorded for this clonotype. The J gene is TRBJ2-3, the V gene TRBV20-1; weak D call: TRBD2 (5 bases). This CDR3 is 15 amino acids long. Germline V gene data show CDR1 as DFQATT and CDR2 as SNEGSKA (reference sequence). Trimming pared 0 bases from V and 6 bases from J, leaving 16 bases between. CDR3 DNA sequence: TGCAGTGCTAGAGATGGAGAGAGGGCCCAGGATACGCAGTATTTT. Amino acid sequence: CSARDGERAQDTQYF.

The rearrangement joins TRBV9 to TRBJ2-3; 7 bases line up with TRBD2. J was trimmed by 0 bases and V by 0 bases; bases with no gene match: 7. Germline lookup yields CDR1 SGDLS and CDR2 YYNGEE. The length of the CDR3 is 17 residues. The CDR3 loop reads CASSVGASGASTDTQYF. As DNA, the CDR3 is TGTGCCAGCAGCGTAGGGGCCAGCGGGGCTAGCACAGATACGCAGTATTTT.

J is TRBJ1-2 and V is TRBV9; D gene ambiguous. The ends were cut back, 4 bases at V and 3 bases at J, with 10 bases in the middle. From germline, CDR1 is SGDLS and CDR2 YYNGEE. The CDR3 runs 13 residues. The CDR3 loop reads CASSPAVDYGYTF. The CDR3, as DNA: TGTGCCAGCAGCCCCGCGGTCGACTATGGCTACACCTTC.

This clonotype was observed at least ten times. The CDR3 coding sequence is TGTGCCAGCAGCTTAGGAGGTAGCACCAGGGGGAATGAGCAGTTCTTC. As protein: CASSLGGSTRGNEQFF. V usage is TRBV7-9 and J usage is TRBJ2-1; 7 positions agree with TRBD1. CDR1 and CDR2 (germline): SEHNR, FQNEAQ (reference sequence). The ends lost 1 base at V and 7 bases at J; junction bases unmatched: 10. This CDR3 has 16 residues. The entire variable domain, with the rest obtained from reference TRBV7-9 and TRBJ2-1, is as follows: DTGVSQNPRHKITKRGQNVTFRCDPISEHNRLYWYRQTLGQGPEFLTYFQNEAQLEKSRLLSDRFSAERPKGSFSTLEIQRTEQGDSAMYLCASSLGGSTRGNEQFFGPGTRLTVL.

The chain has TRBV20-1 and TRBJ1-5, with no clear D. Germline V CDR1 and CDR2: DFQATT, SNEGSKA (reference sequence). Trimming pared 3 bases from V and 7 bases from J, leaving 13 bases between. The CDR3 is 13 amino acids. The CDR3 reads CSASSGTGQPQHF. The CDR3 DNA sequence: TGCAGTGCTAGTTCCGGAACCGGACAGCCCCAGCATTTT.

The chain couples TRBV6-2 or TRBV6-3 to TRBJ2-5; 10 bases map to TRBD2. V trimming: 7 bases; J trimming: 5 bases; junction bases outside the gene matches: 10. The CDR3 is made up of 15 amino acids. Germline lookup yields CDR1 MNHEY and CDR2 SVGEGT. The CDR3 DNA reads as TGTGCCAGCACTGACCGTAGCGGGAGGAAGGAGACCCAGTACTTC. Translation gives CASTDRSGRKETQYF.

J is TRBJ2-1 and V is TRBV29-1; no firm D call. The CDR3 is 13 amino acids. The V end was cut by 8 bases, the J end by 9 bases, with 20 bases between. Germline-derived CDR1 and CDR2 are SQVTM and ANQGSEA. The CDR3 region has the DNA TGCAGCCCTACCCTGGGGAAAAGAGGTGAGCAGTTCTTC. Its protein is CSPTLGKRGEQFF.

V and J are TRBV7-8 and TRBJ1-1; 8 nucleotides align to TRBD1. CDR1 SGHVS and CDR2 FQNEAQ come from the germline V gene. V lost 2 bases to trimming and J lost 1 base; unmatched junction nucleotides: 3. The CDR3 spans 15 residues. CDR3 amino acids: CASSLSGQGNTEAFF. For the CDR3, the DNA is TGTGCCAGCAGCTTATCCGGACAGGGGAACACTGAAGCTTTCTTT.

This chain uses TRBV6-1 with TRBJ2-1; TRBD2 matches at 12 bases. Looked up from germline, CDR1 is MNHNS and CDR2 is SASEGT. This CDR3 contains 17 residues. J lost 7 bases, V lost 2 bases, and 9 bases had no gene match. CDR3 loop: CASSEPGLAGFTNEQFF. The CDR3, as DNA: TGTGCCAGCAGTGAACCCGGACTAGCGGGATTTACAAATGAGCAGTTCTTC.

Many counts were recorded for this clonotype. The chain joins TRBV7-2 to TRBJ2-7; either TRBD1 or TRBD2 may fit D (5 bases each). Germline V gene lookup returns CDR1 SGHTA and CDR2 FQGNSA. V dropped 4 bases and J dropped 3 bases, with 10 bases sitting between them. This CDR3 spans 13 amino acids. DNA of the CDR3: TGTGCCAGCAGCTACCGGGACGGCTACGAGCAGTACTTC. Translating gives CASSYRDGYEQYF.

The chain couples TRBV24-1 to TRBJ2-6; 8 bases are shared with TRBD1. Per germline, CDR1 KGHDR and CDR2 SFDVKD. Trimming took 7 bases from V and 0 from J; bases not matched to a gene: 13. This CDR3 comprises 19 residues. The CDR3 sequence is CATSEPGTGAHSGANVLTF. For the CDR3, the DNA is TGTGCCACCAGCGAACCCGGGACAGGAGCTCACTCTGGGGCCAACGTCCTGACTTTC.

Details on this clonotype: Being one base from a much bigger clone, this may be a read error. This chain connects TRBV29-1 to TRBJ2-1; possibly TRBD1 for D (7 bases). Germline V gene data show CDR1 as SQVTM and CDR2 as ANQGSEA. This CDR3 is 13 amino acids long. With 4 bases removed from V and 2 bases from J, the gap between germline ends came to 9 bases. The CDR3, as DNA: TGCAGCGTTGCCAGGGGGGCCTACAATGAGCAGTTCTTC. It specifies CSVARGAYNEQFF.

The rearrangement links TRBV9 to TRBJ2-1, with 12 bases identical to TRBD1. The CDR3 loop spans 15 amino acids. Trimming cost V 4 bases and J 5 bases; bases outside gene matches: 4. Per the germline V gene, CDR1 is SGDLS and CDR2 is YYNGEE. CDR3 protein: CASSTGQGANNEQFF. The CDR3 DNA is TGTGCCAGCAGCACGGGACAGGGGGCTAACAATGAGCAGTTCTTC.

The chain has TRBV28 and TRBJ1-2; TRBD1 agrees at 7 bases. The CDR3 contains 14 residues. Germline V gene data show CDR1 as MDHEN and CDR2 as SYDVKM. V was clipped by 8 bases and J by 0 bases; unmatched bases: 6. CDR3 protein: CASRSQGANYGYTF. The CDR3 region has the DNA TGTGCCAGCCGATCCCAGGGGGCTAACTATGGCTACACCTTC.

This chain uses TRBV20-1 with TRBJ1-2; D is unclear. Germline V lookup: CDR1 DFQATT, CDR2 SNEGSKA (reference sequence). There are 11 residues in the CDR3. V gave up 6 bases and J gave up 5 bases, with 10 bases separating them. CDR3 in amino acids: CSAPRGYGYTF. CDR3 sequence (DNA): TGCAGTGCGCCCAGAGGGTATGGCTACACCTTC.

This clonotype was seen a handful of times. The J gene is TRBJ2-1, the V gene TRBV5-1; possible D gene TRBD2, 5 bases. This CDR3 contains 14 residues. V lost 1 base to trimming and J lost 8 bases, with 13 bases between them. Germline V gives CDR1 SGHRS, CDR2 YFSETQ. For the CDR3, the DNA is TGCGCCAGCAGCTTGATAGCGTTACCCGATGAGCAGTTCTTC. Residues: CASSLIALPDEQFF.

The V gene is TRBV20-1, the J gene TRBJ1-2, with D possibly being TRBD1 (6 bases). There are 16 residues in the CDR3. Germline V lookup: CDR1 DFQATT, CDR2 SNEGSKA (reference sequence). The germline V and J ends were trimmed by 7 bases and 1 base, with 22 bases remaining between them. The CDR3 sequence: CSGGELTGILNYGYTF. Here the CDR3 DNA reads TGCAGTGGTGGGGAATTGACAGGAATCCTTAACTATGGCTACACCTTC.

This rearrangement joins TRBV5-1 to TRBJ2-5, with 15 nucleotides matching TRBD2. Germline CDR1 reads SGHRS; CDR2 reads YFSETQ. This CDR3 contains 16 residues. The junction had 7 bases not matched to a gene; V was cut back by 6 bases and J by 4 bases. CDR3 amino acids: CASTGLAGGPGETQYF. In DNA, the CDR3 is TGCGCCAGCACTGGACTAGCGGGGGGGCCTGGAGAGACCCAGTACTTC.

Remarks on this clonotype: Just one base apart from a much larger clone, this may be a read error. J is TRBJ2-7 and V is TRBV7-2; no clear D gene. Trimming left V 2 bases short and J 2 bases short, with 10 bases between. Germline loops: CDR1 SGHTA, CDR2 FQGNSA. The CDR3 loop spans 14 amino acids. Here the CDR3 reads CASSLRPNAYEQYF. The CDR3, as DNA: TGTGCCAGCAGCTTAAGGCCGAACGCCTACGAGCAGTACTTC.